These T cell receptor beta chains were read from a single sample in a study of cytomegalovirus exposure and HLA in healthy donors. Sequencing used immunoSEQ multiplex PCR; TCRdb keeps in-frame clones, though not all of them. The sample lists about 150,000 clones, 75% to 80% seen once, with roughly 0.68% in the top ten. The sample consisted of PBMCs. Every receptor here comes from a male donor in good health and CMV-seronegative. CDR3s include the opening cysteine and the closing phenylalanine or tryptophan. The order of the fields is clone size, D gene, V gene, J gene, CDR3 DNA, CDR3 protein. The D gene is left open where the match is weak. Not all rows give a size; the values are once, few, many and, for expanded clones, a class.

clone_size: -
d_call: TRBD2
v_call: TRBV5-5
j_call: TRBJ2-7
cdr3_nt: TGTGCCAGCGGTATGACTAGCGGATCCTACGAGCAGTACTTC
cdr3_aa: CASGMTSGSYEQYF

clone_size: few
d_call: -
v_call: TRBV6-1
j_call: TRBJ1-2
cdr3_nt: TGTGCCAGCAGTGAAGCGCCCAGGGCCGTCGATGGCTACACCTTC
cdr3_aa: CASSEAPRAVDGYTF

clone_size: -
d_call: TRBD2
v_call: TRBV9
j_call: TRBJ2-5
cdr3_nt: TGTGCCAGCAGCGTAGTTCGGCCTAGCGGACTAACCATACAAGAGACCCAGTACTTC
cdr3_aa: CASSVVRPSGLTIQETQYF

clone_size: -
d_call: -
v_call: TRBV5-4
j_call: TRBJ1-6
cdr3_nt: TGTGCCAGCAGCGTACAAAGGGGATCACCCCTCCACTTT
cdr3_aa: CASSVQRGSPLHF

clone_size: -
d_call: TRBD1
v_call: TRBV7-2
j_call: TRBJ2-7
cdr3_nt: TGTGCCAGCAGCTCGCAGCCTCAGGGGGCGGGCGAGCAGTACTTC
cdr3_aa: CASSSQPQGAGEQYF

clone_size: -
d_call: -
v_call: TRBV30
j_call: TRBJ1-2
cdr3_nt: TGTGCCTGGAGAGCAGCGGGGGAGGGGGGCTACACCTTC
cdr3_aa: CAWRAAGEGGYTF

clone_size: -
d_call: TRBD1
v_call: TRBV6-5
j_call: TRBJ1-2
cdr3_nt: TGTGCCAGCAGGCAACAGGGGGCTGCGGATGGCTACACCTTC
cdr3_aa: CASRQQGAADGYTF

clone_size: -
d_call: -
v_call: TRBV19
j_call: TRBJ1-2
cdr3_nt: -
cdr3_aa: CATRDRTYGCTF

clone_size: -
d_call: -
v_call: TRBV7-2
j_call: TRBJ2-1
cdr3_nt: TGTGCCAGCAGCGCGGACTATTACAATGAGCAGTTCTTC
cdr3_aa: CASSADYYNEQFF

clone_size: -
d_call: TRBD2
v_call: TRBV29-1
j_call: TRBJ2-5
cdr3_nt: TGCAGCTCGGCCGGGACTAGCACCGGTGAGACCCAGTACTTC
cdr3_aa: CSSAGTSTGETQYF

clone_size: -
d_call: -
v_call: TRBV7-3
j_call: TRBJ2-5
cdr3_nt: TGTGCCAGCAGCTTAACTAGTATTTCGACCCAGTACTTC
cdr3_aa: CASSLTSISTQYF

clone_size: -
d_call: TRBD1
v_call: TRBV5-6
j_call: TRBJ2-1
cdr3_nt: TGTGCCAGCAGCTTGTGGGCCTTAGGGGGCCTAAATGAGCAGTTCTTC
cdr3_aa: CASSLWALGGLNEQFF

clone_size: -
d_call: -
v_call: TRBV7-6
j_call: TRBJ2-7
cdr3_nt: TGTGCCAGCAGCTTATCGGGGACCTACGAGCAGTACTTC
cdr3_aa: CASSLSGTYEQYF